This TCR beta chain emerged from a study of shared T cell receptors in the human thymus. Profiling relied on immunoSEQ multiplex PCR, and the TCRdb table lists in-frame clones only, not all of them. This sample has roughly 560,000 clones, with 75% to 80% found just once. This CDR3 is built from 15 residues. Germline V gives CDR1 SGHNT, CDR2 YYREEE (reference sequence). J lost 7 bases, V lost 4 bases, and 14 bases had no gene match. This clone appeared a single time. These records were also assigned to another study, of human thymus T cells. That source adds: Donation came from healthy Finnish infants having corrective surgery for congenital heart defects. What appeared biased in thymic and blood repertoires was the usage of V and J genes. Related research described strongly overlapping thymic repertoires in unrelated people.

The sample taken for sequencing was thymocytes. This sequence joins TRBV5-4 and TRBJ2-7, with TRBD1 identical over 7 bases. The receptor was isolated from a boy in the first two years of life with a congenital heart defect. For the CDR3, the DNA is TGTGCCAGCAGCAAACGGACAGGAATGTTTTTGGAGCAGTACTTC. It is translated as CASSKRTGMFLEQYF.